These 21 T cell receptor beta chains were all obtained from the same sample, sequenced in a study of blood T cell repertoires in COVID-19. Sequenced by immunoSEQ multiplex PCR; TCRdb stores in-frame clones only, minus some. The sample gives approximately 200,000 clones, about 86% of which show up once; approximately 6.2% is in the top ten. The sequenced material came from peripheral blood. The receptors come from a man between 60 and 70 years old who had recovered from COVID-19.

The chain employs TRBV7-9 and TRBJ2-5; 7 positions agree with TRBD1. CDR1 and CDR2 from the germline V gene are SEHNR and FQNEAQ (reference sequence). The V and J ends lost 2 bases and 3 bases, in that order; junction bases with no gene match: 3. CDR3 size: 14 residues. CDR3 coding DNA: TGTGCCAGCAGCTTACAAGGACAGGAAGAGACCCAGTACTTC. Translated: CASSLQGQEETQYF.

The chain couples TRBV6-4 to TRBJ1-1, with 9 nucleotides matching TRBD1. The V and J ends lost 6 bases and 0 bases, in that order; junction bases with no gene match: 2. Germline CDR1 reads MRHNA; CDR2 reads SNTAGT. This CDR3 has 14 amino acids. CDR3 coding DNA: TGTGCCAGCAGGGACAGGGGAATGAACACTGAAGCTTTCTTT. It encodes CASRDRGMNTEAFF.

This chain connects TRBV6-1 to TRBJ1-2; D is possibly TRBD1 (6 bases). Germline CDR1 and CDR2: MNHNS and SASEGT. The germline V and J ends were trimmed by 0 bases and 5 bases, with 13 bases remaining between them. This CDR3 is built from 15 residues. The CDR3 is CASSEAPTGRYGYTF. In nucleotides, the CDR3 is TGTGCCAGCAGTGAAGCGCCGACAGGCCGATATGGCTACACCTTC.

The chain carries TRBV7-3 and TRBJ1-1; 10 positions match TRBD1. Per the germline V gene, CDR1 is SGHTA and CDR2 is FQGTGA. The CDR3 is made up of 14 amino acids. V trimming: 5 bases; J trimming: 3 bases; junction bases outside the gene matches: 3. CDR3 protein: CASSRDRGDTEAFF. The DNA for the CDR3 is TGTGCCAGCAGCCGGGACAGGGGAGACACTGAAGCTTTCTTT. The full variable domain, rest sourced from reference TRBV7-3 and TRBJ1-1, is GAGVSQTPSNKVTEKGKYVELRCDPISGHTALYWYRQSLGQGPEFLIYFQGTGAADDSGLPNDRFFAVRPEGSVSTLKIQRTERGDSAVYLCASSRDRGDTEAFFGQGTRLTVV.

This clone was counted once. The CDR3 DNA reads TGTGCCAGCGATCCGGGACAGGGTAGCTCTGGGGCCAACGTCCTGACTTTC. Amino acid sequence: CASDPGQGSSGANVLTF. The chain joins TRBV7-8 to TRBJ2-6, with 9 bases lining up with TRBD1. The CDR3 totals 17 residues. With 8 bases clipped from V and 0 bases from J, the junction kept 8 bases outside the gene matches. The germline V gene has CDR1 SGHVS and CDR2 FQNEAQ.

This chain joins TRBV2 and TRBJ1-6, with 7 bases fitting TRBD1. The J segment lost 5 bases and the V segment lost 6 bases, leaving 10 bases of the junction unmatched. The V gene's germline CDR1 is SNHLY and CDR2 FYNNEI. The CDR3 length is 16 residues. The CDR3 region is CASRGRITGDNSPLHF. The CDR3 DNA sequence: TGTGCCAGCAGGGGTAGAATTACAGGGGATAATTCACCCCTCCACTTT.

V usage is TRBV6-2 or TRBV6-3 and J usage is TRBJ2-3; 8 bases fit TRBD2. The ends lost 0 bases at V and 3 bases at J; junction bases unmatched: 5. Germline V CDR1 and CDR2: MNHEY, SVGEGT. The length of the CDR3 is 16 residues. The CDR3 is CASSYSKGLVTDTQYF. Here the CDR3 DNA reads TGTGCCAGCAGTTACTCGAAGGGACTAGTGACAGATACGCAGTATTTT.

This chain links TRBV19 with TRBJ1-5; D is possibly TRBD1 (6 bases). V lost 5 bases to trimming and J lost 3 bases, with 14 bases between them. Germline V gene sequence: CDR1 LNHDA, CDR2 SQIVND (reference sequence). The CDR3 covers 15 residues. CDR3 nucleotide sequence: TGTGCCAGTAGTCCGCGAAGGGACATCAATCAGCCCCAGCATTTT. Protein: CASSPRRDINQPQHF.

The rearrangement joins TRBV19 to TRBJ2-7, with TRBD1 identical over 8 bases. With V trimmed by 5 bases and J by 9 bases, 15 bases remained unmatched. There are 15 residues in the CDR3. Germline CDR1 LNHDA, CDR2 SQIVND (reference sequence). In nucleotides, the CDR3 is TGTGCCAGTAGTGCCTTTCGACAGGGGCCTACGAGGCAGTACTTC. Translation: CASSAFRQGPTRQYF.

This clone was recorded a few times. The chain carries TRBV9 and TRBJ1-4, with 7 bases identical to TRBD1. CDR1 SGDLS and CDR2 YYNGEE come from the germline V gene. Losses at the gene ends were 4 bases for V and 5 bases for J; bases not matched to a gene: 8. CDR3 length equals 15 residues. Here the CDR3 reads CASSPWTGRNEKLFF. The CDR3 DNA is TGTGCCAGCAGCCCCTGGACAGGTCGGAATGAAAAACTGTTTTTT.

This chain connects TRBV7-3 to TRBJ2-3, with TRBD2 matching 11 bases. This CDR3 is built from 14 residues. V lost 2 bases, J lost 5 bases, and 0 bases stayed unmatched. Germline CDR1 SGHTA, CDR2 FQGTGA. CDR3 in amino acids: CASSLGLAGDTQYF. Here the CDR3 DNA reads TGTGCCAGCAGCTTAGGACTAGCGGGAGATACGCAGTATTTT.

The rearrangement joins TRBV5-4 to TRBJ1-1; tentative D call: TRBD1 (5 bases). Germline values: CDR1 SGHNT, CDR2 YYREEE (reference sequence). This CDR3 region has 16 residues. V was trimmed by 4 bases and J by 6 bases, leaving 22 bases between them. CDR3 in amino acids: CASSDRDAPRGAEAFF. In DNA form, the CDR3 reads TGTGCCAGCAGCGACCGGGACGCCCCTCGCGGGGCTGAAGCTTTCTTT. The entire variable domain, with the rest obtained from reference TRBV5-4 and TRBJ1-1, is as follows: ETGVTQSPTHLIKTRGQQVTLRCSSQSGHNTVSWYQQALGQGPQFIFQYYREEENGRGNFPPRFSGLQFPNYSSELNVNALELDDSALYLCASSDRDAPRGAEAFFGQGTRLTVV.

The chain has TRBV19 and TRBJ2-7, with 8 bases that match TRBD1. Germline trimming cut 5 bases from V and 1 base from J; bases unmatched to any gene: 4. The CDR3 spans 14 residues. Per germline, CDR1 LNHDA and CDR2 SQIVND (reference sequence). For the CDR3, the DNA is TGTGCCAGTAGTGGACAGGGAAGGTCCTACGAGCAGTACTTC. Protein sequence: CASSGQGRSYEQYF.

This clone was found once. The rearrangement uses TRBV7-9 and TRBJ2-7; a weak D match, TRBD1 (6 bases). Trimming pared 1 base from V and 5 bases from J, leaving 15 bases between. CDR1 SEHNR and CDR2 FQNEAQ come from the germline V gene (reference sequence). CDR3 length: 15 amino acids. In nucleotides, the CDR3 is TGTGCCAGCAGCTTAGGGGGGCGCGACGGCCACGAGCAGTACTTC. Translation gives CASSLGGRDGHEQYF.

V gene TRBV7-9 combines with J gene TRBJ1-5; TRBD1 is a possible D gene (5 bases). V lost 5 bases to trimming and J lost 8 bases, with 7 bases between them. Per germline, CDR1 SEHNR and CDR2 FQNEAQ (reference sequence). The CDR3 spans 11 residues. The DNA of the CDR3 is TGTGCCAGCAGCCAGGGTGAGCCCCAGCATTTT. Protein: CASSQGEPQHF. Full variable domain (rest looked up from reference TRBV7-9 and TRBJ1-5): DTGVSQNPRHKITKRGQNVTFRCDPISEHNRLYWYRQTLGQGPEFLTYFQNEAQLEKSRLLSDRFSAERPKGSFSTLEIQRTEQGDSAMYLCASSQGEPQHFGDGTRLSIL.

The V and J genes are TRBV5-1 and TRBJ2-2; D uncertain. Trimming removed 4 bases at V and 0 bases at J, with 10 bases between. CDR1 and CDR2 (germline): SGHRS, YFSETQ. The length of the CDR3 is 15 residues. CDR3 in DNA: TGCGCCAGCAGCCTGGACCTACCGAACACCGGGGAGCTGTTTTTT. It codes for CASSLDLPNTGELFF.

J is TRBJ2-2 and V is TRBV28; 7 bases fit TRBD1. Germline V gene data show CDR1 as MDHEN and CDR2 as SYDVKM. The ends lost 2 bases at V and 0 bases at J; junction bases unmatched: 3. The CDR3 has 16 amino acids. The CDR3 spells CASSLVGTANTGELFF. The CDR3 region has the DNA TGTGCCAGCAGTTTAGTCGGGACAGCGAACACCGGGGAGCTGTTTTTT.

V and J are TRBV6-5 and TRBJ2-1, with 11 bases matching TRBD1. The trim removed 0 bases at V and 10 bases at J, leaving 5 bases unmatched. The germline V gene has CDR1 MNHEY and CDR2 SVGAGI. This CDR3 spans 15 amino acids. CDR3 DNA: TGTGCCAGCAGTTACTCGGGACAGGGGGGGCGAGAGCAGTTCTTC. Amino acid sequence: CASSYSGQGGREQFF.

This chain uses TRBV7-6 with TRBJ2-7; 9 positions agree with TRBD1. Germline V lookup: CDR1 SGHVS, CDR2 FNYEAQ. Trimming removed 1 base from V and 3 bases from J; junction bases left unmatched: 4. This CDR3 contains 15 residues. The CDR3 is CASSLGDRVGYEQYF. The CDR3 bases are TGTGCCAGCAGCTTAGGGGACAGGGTTGGCTACGAGCAGTACTTC.

The V call is TRBV5-1, the J call TRBJ2-2, with D possibly matching TRBD2 (6 bases). The CDR3 contains 15 residues. Germline V gene sequence: CDR1 SGHRS, CDR2 YFSETQ. Trimming stripped 4 bases from V and 0 bases from J, with 10 bases between. CDR3 protein: CASSTGTPNTGELFF. The CDR3 DNA is TGCGCCAGCAGCACCGGGACTCCGAACACCGGGGAGCTGTTTTTT.

This clone showed up just a few times. This chain links TRBV4-3 with TRBJ2-1; no reliable D call. This CDR3 spans 16 amino acids. V gave up 1 base and J gave up 0 bases, with 10 bases separating them. CDR1 and CDR2 from the germline V gene are LGHNA and YSLEER. CDR3 sequence (DNA): TGCGCCAGCAGCCAAGGGAAGAGGAGCTCCTACAATGAGCAGTTCTTC. Translating it yields CASSQGKRSSYNEQFF.